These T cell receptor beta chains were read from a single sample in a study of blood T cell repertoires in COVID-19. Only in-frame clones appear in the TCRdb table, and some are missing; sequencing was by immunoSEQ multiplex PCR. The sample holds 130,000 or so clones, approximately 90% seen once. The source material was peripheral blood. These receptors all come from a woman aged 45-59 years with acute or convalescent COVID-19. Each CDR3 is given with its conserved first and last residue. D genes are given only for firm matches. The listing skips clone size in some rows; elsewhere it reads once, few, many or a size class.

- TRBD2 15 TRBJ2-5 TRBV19 CASKERRGGLETQYF
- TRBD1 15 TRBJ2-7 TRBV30 CAWSVPGQGHYEQYF
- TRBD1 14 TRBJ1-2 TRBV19 CASSPDRGSYGYTF
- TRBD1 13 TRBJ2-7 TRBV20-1 CSASGTGAYEQYF
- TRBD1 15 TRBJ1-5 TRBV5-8 CASSLVTGFTQPQHF
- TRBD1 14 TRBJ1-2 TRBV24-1 CATSGGQAWSGYTF
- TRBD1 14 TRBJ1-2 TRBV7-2 CASSQRTGDYGYTF
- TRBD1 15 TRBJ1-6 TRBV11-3 CASSRDRGIISPLHF
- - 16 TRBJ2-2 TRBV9 CASSVGGIANTGELFF
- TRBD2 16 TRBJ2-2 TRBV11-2 CASSARSSGRTGELFF
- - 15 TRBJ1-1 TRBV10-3 CAISESRGVNTEAFF
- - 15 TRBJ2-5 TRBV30 CAWSVGGGLRETQYF
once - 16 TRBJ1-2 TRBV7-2 CASSLLGGPMDYGYTF
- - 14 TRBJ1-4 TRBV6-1 CASSEAGSNEKLFF
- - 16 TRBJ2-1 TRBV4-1 CASSQDRAGGYNEQFF
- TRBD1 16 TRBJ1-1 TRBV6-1 CASSDPGTGSNTEAFF
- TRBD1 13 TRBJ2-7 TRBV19 CASSTSGQGEQYF
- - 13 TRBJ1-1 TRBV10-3 CAIRFNLGSEAFF
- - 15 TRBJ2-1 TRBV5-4 CASSSGQGSYNEQFF
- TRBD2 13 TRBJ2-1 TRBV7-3 CASSSLAGNEQFF
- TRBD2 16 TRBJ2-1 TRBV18 CASSPPGGGAYNEQFF
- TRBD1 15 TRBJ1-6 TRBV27 CASSGDRGSNSPLHF
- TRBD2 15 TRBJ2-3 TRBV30 CACMTSGAPTDTQYF
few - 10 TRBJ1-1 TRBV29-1 CSVIGREAFF
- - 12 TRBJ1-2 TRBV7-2 CASSFLYYGYTF
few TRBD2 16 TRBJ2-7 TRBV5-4 CASSLGGTSGVYEQYF
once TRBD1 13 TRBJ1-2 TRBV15 CATWDRGSNGYTF
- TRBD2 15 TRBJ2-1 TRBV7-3 CASSSSGRGFNEQFF
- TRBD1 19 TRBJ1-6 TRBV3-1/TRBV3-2 CASSQAGQGTAIGNSPLHF
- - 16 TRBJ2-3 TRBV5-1 CASSLRGGGAADTQYF
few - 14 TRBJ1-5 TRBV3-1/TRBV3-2 CASSQGPSNQPQHF
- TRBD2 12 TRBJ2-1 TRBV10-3 CAISESTSGEFF
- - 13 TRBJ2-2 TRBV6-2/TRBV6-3 CASSARGTGELFF
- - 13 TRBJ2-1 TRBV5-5 CASSLVWEREQFF
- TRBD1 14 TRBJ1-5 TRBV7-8 CASSGTGPHQPQHF
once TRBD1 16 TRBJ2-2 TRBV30 CAADRGDRGDTGELFF
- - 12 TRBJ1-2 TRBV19 CASRTTNYGYTF
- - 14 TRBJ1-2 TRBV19 CASSIAQGNYGYTF
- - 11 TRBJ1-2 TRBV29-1 CSVRDLRGYTF
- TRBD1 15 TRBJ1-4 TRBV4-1 CASSQGDREIEKLFF
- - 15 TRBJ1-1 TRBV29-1 CSVVFQRDYHTEAFF
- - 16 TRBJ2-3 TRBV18 CASSPSAGWGTDTQYF
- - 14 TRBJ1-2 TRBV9 CASSVGQGRNGYTF
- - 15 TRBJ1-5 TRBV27 CASSPEGVYNQPQHF
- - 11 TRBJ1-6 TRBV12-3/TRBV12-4 CASSFGTLLHF
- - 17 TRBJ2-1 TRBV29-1 CSVSLSLSGSSYNEQFF
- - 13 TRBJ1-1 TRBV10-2 CASSTAMNTEAFF
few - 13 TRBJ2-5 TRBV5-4 CASSLKGWETQYF
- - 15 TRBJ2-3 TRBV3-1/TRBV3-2 CASSHRTPSTDTQYF
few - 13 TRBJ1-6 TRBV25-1 CASSEYLYSPLHF
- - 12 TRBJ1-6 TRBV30 CAWKLPGAPLHF
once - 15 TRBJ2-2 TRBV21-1 CASSKVTESTGELFF
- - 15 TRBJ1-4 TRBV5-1 CASSFGPGLNEKLFF
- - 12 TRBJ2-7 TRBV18 CASSPLGYEQYF